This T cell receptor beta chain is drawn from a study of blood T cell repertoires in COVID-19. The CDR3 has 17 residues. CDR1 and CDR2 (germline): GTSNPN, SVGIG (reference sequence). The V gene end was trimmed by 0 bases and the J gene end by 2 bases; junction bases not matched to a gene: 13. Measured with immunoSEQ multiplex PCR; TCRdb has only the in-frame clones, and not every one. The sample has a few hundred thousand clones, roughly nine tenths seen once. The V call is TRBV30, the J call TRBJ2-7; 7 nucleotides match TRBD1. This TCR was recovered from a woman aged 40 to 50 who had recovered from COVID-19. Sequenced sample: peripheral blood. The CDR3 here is CAWSVRGPGPITYEQYF. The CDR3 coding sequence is TGTGCCTGGAGTGTAAGGGGGCCAGGCCCAATCACCTACGAGCAGTACTTC.